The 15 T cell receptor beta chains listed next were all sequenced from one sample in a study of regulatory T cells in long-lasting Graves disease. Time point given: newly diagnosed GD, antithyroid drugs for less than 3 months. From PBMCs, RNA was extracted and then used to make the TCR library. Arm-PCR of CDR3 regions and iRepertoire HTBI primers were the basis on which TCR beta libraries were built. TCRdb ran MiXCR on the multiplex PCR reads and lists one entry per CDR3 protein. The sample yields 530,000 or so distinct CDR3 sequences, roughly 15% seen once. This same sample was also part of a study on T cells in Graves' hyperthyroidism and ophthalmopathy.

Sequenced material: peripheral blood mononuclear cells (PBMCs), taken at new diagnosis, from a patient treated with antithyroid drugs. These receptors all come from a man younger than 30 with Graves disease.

CDR3 protein: CSARDWGANTEAFF. The CDR3 DNA is TGCAGTGCTAGAGATTGGGGTGCGAACACTGAAGCTTTCTTT. The chain has TRBV20-1 and TRBJ1-1; the D is unclear. Germline-derived CDR1 and CDR2 are DFQATT and SNEGSKA (reference sequence). This CDR3 has 14 residues. V was shortened by 0 bases and J by 1 base, with 9 bases between the two germline ends.

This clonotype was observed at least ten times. This chain's CDR3 is CASSHGAGWNTDTQYF. DNA of the CDR3: TGTGCCAGCAGCCATGGGGCAGGGTGGAACACAGATACGCAGTATTTT. The V and J genes are TRBV7-2 and TRBJ2-3; D is possibly TRBD1 (5 bases). V lost 5 bases, J lost 2 bases, and 17 bases lay in between. This CDR3 is 16 amino acids long. The V gene's germline CDR1 is SGHTA and CDR2 FQGNSA. The variable domain in full, completed from reference TRBV7-2 and TRBJ2-3, reads GAGVSQSPSNKVTEKGKDVELRCDPISGHTALYWYRQSLGQGLEFLIYFQGNSAPDKSGLPSDRFSAERTGGSVSTLTIQRTQQEDSAVYLCASSHGAGWNTDTQYFGPGTRLTVL.

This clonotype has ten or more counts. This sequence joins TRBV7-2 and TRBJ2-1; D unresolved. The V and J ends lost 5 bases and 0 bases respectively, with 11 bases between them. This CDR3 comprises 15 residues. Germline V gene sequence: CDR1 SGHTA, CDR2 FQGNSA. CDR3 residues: CASSTARDSYNEQFF. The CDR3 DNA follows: TGTGCCAGCAGCACAGCTCGAGACTCCTACAATGAGCAGTTCTTC.

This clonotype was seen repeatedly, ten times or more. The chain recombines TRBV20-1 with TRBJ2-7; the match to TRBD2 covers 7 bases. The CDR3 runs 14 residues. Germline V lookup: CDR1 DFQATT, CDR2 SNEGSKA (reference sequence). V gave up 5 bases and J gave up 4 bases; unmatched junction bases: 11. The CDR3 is CSAAGLTEVYEQYF. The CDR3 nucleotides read TGCAGTGCTGCGGGACTAACCGAAGTATACGAGCAGTACTTC.

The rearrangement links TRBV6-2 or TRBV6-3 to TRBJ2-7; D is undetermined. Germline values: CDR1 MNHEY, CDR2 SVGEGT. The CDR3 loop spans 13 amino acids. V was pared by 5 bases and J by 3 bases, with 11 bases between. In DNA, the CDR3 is TGTGCCAGCAGTGAACCCACTTACTACGAGCAGTACTTC. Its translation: CASSEPTYYEQYF.

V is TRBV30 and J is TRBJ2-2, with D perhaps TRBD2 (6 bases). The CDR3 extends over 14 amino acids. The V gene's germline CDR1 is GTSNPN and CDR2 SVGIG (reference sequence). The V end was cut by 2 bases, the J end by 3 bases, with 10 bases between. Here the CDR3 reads CAWSPGLYTGELFF. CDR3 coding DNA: TGTGCCTGGAGTCCGGGACTTTACACCGGGGAGCTGTTTTTT.

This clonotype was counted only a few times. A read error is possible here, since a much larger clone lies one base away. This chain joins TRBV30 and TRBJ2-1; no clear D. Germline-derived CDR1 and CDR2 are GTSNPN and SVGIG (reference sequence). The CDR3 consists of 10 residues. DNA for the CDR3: TGTGTCTGGGGATGGAATGAGCAGTTCTTC. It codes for CVWGWNEQFF.

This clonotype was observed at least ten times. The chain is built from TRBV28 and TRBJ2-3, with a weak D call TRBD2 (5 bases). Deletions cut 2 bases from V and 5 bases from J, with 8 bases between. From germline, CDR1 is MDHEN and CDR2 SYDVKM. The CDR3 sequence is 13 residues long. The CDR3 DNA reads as TGTGCCAGCAGTTTAGCCGGGATAGATACGCAGTATTTT. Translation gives CASSLAGIDTQYF.

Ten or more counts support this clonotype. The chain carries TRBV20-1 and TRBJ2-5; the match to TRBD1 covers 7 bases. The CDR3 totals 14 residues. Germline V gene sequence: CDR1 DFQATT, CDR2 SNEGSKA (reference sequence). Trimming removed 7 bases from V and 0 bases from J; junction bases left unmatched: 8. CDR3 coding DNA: TGCAGTGAAACCTCTACAGGGGACCAAGAGACCCAGTACTTC. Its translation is CSETSTGDQETQYF.

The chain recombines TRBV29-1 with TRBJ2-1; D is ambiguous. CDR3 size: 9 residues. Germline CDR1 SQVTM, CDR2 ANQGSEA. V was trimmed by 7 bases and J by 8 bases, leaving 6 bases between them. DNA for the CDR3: TGCAGCGGTGGAGATGAGCAGTTCTTC. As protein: CSGGDEQFF.

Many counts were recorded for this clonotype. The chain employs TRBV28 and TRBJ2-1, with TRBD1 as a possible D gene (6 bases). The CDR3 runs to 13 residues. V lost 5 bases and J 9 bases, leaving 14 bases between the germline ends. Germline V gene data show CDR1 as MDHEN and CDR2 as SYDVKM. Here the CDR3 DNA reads TGTGCCAGCAGTCCTAACAGGGCGGGTGAGCAGTTCTTC. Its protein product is CASSPNRAGEQFF.

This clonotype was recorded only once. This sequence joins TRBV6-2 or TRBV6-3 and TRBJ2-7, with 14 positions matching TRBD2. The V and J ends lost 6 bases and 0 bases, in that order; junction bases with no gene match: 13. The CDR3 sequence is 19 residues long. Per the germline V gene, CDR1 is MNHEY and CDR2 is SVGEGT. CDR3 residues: CASSPGLGGTSGSSYEQYF. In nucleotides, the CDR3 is TGTGCCAGCAGCCCAGGGTTGGGCGGGACTAGCGGGAGCTCCTACGAGCAGTACTTC.

The CDR3 reads CASSSNPGTGRPYEQYF. CDR3 coding DNA: TGTGCCAGCAGTTCGAACCCCGGGACAGGGCGACCCTACGAGCAGTACTTC. This chain links TRBV12-3 or TRBV12-4 with TRBJ2-7; 9 nucleotides line up with TRBD1. After removal of 4 bases from V and 2 bases from J, the junction contained 12 bases not matched to a gene. The CDR3 is 17 amino acids.

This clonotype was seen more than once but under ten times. The CDR3 region is CASSLGRLGSQYF. For the CDR3, the DNA is TGTGCCAGCAGCTTAGGGAGGCTGGGGTCGCAGTATTTT. V is TRBV7-8 and J is TRBJ2-3, with D possibly TRBD2 on 5 matching bases. The V gene's germline CDR1 is SGHVS and CDR2 FQNEAQ. The CDR3 contains 13 residues. Trimming left V 1 base short and J 10 bases short, with 12 bases between. Full variable domain (outside the CDR3, taken from reference TRBV7-8 and TRBJ2-3): GAGVSQSPRYKVAKRGQDVALRCDPISGHVSLFWYQQALGQGPEFLTYFQNEAQLDKSGLPSDRFFAERPEGSVSTLKIQRTQQEDSAVYLCASSLGRLGSQYFGPGTRLTVL.

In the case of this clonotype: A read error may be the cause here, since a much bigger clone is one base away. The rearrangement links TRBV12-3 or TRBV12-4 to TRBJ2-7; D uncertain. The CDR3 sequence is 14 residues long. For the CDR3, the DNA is TGTGCCAGCAGTTTAGCCGGTTTTGCCTACGGGCAGTACTTC. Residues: CASSLAGFAYGQYF.